The 10 T cell receptor beta chains in this list originate from one sample, sequenced in a study of CD8+ T cells in alopecia areata. The sequencing template was cDNA reverse transcribed from extracted RNA. Assay: immunoSEQ multiplex PCR; the TCRdb copy retains only in-frame clones and omits some. In the table there are under 300,000 clones, 67% of which are singletons. The sequencing used CD4+ T cells sorted from blood, collected at week 0. The origin of the receptors is a human donor with alopecia areata.

J is TRBJ2-1 and V is TRBV30; no firm D call. V was clipped by 0 bases and J by 3 bases, with 9 bases between them. Germline lookup yields CDR1 GTSNPN and CDR2 SVGIG (reference sequence). The CDR3 length is 14 residues. CDR3 in amino acids: CAWSVLHGYNEQFF. The CDR3 region has the DNA TGTGCCTGGAGTGTACTTCACGGCTACAATGAGCAGTTCTTC. Together with reference TRBV30 and TRBJ2-1, the CDR3 gives the full variable domain: SQTIHQWPATLVQPVGSPLSLECTVEGTSNPNLYWYRQAAGRGLQLLFYSVGIGQISSEVPQNLSASRPQDRQFILSSKKLLLSDSGFYLCAWSVLHGYNEQFFGPGTRLTVL.

This clone was found once. The V call is TRBV25-1, the J call TRBJ2-2; 8 positions agree with TRBD1. Germline CDR1 MGHDK, CDR2 SYGVNS. The V gene end was trimmed by 6 bases and the J gene end by 1 base; junction bases not matched to a gene: 7. The CDR3 contains 16 residues. The CDR3: CASSITGTGNTGELFF. CDR3 nucleotides: TGTGCCAGCAGCATCACCGGGACAGGGAACACCGGGGAGCTGTTTTTT.

A single count supports this clone. The V gene is TRBV30, the J gene TRBJ1-5; D remains unclear. The CDR3 sequence is 13 residues long. Germline V gene lookup returns CDR1 GTSNPN and CDR2 SVGIG (reference sequence). Trimming took 2 bases from V and 6 from J, leaving 11 bases between them. The CDR3 loop is CAWSTAAVQPQHF. Written as DNA, the CDR3 is TGTGCCTGGAGTACCGCGGCCGTTCAGCCCCAGCATTTT. Complete variable domain (other parts from reference TRBV30 and TRBJ1-5): SQTIHQWPATLVQPVGSPLSLECTVEGTSNPNLYWYRQAAGRGLQLLFYSVGIGQISSEVPQNLSASRPQDRQFILSSKKLLLSDSGFYLCAWSTAAVQPQHFGDGTRLSIL.

A few counts support this clone. The V and J genes are TRBV9 and TRBJ2-1, with unresolved D. The germline V and J ends were trimmed by 2 bases and 7 bases, with 19 bases remaining between them. CDR3 length equals 16 residues. Germline V gene lookup returns CDR1 SGDLS and CDR2 YYNGEE. CDR3 residues: CASSVSPAVWGNEQFF. The DNA of the CDR3 is TGTGCCAGCAGCGTTAGTCCAGCTGTCTGGGGAAATGAGCAGTTCTTC.

The genes are TRBV29-1 and TRBJ2-3, with D maybe TRBD1 (5 bases). The germline CDR1 and CDR2 sequences are SQVTM and ANQGSEA. The CDR3 loop spans 15 amino acids. The V end lost 3 bases, the J end lost 1 base, and 14 bases lay between the germline ends. The CDR3 region is CSVDLIARGTDTQYF. CDR3 DNA sequence: TGCAGCGTTGACCTTATTGCCAGGGGCACAGATACGCAGTATTTT.

This rearrangement joins TRBV30 to TRBJ2-2; D ambiguous. CDR3 length: 14 amino acids. Trimming left V 1 base short and J 1 base short, with 7 bases between. The V gene's germline CDR1 is GTSNPN and CDR2 SVGIG (reference sequence). CDR3 residues: CAWSALRNTGELFF. The CDR3 bases are TGTGCCTGGAGTGCCCTCAGGAACACCGGGGAGCTGTTTTTT.

The V and J genes are TRBV19 and TRBJ2-3; a possible D gene is TRBD1 (6 bases). The CDR3 is 15 amino acids. Trimming left V 3 bases short and J 5 bases short, with 15 bases between. Germline assignment: CDR1 LNHDA and CDR2 SQIVND (reference sequence). The CDR3 coding sequence is TGTGCCAGTAGTATTGGAGGACAGCGAAGAGATACGCAGTATTTT. Its translation is CASSIGGQRRDTQYF.

This rearrangement joins TRBV30 to TRBJ2-5; possible D gene TRBD2, 6 bases. CDR1 is GTSNPN, CDR2 SVGIG, per germline (reference sequence). Trimming took off 2 bases at V and 5 bases at J, with 18 bases between the two ends. The CDR3 contains 15 residues. The CDR3 bases are TGTGCCTGGAGTACGTCGGGACTCAGAAGGGAGACCCAGTACTTC. Protein product: CAWSTSGLRRETQYF. Filled out from reference TRBV30 and TRBJ2-5, the complete variable domain reads SQTIHQWPATLVQPVGSPLSLECTVEGTSNPNLYWYRQAAGRGLQLLFYSVGIGQISSEVPQNLSASRPQDRQFILSSKKLLLSDSGFYLCAWSTSGLRRETQYFGPGTRLLVL.

This clone occurred once. The V gene is TRBV5-4, the J gene TRBJ1-1; D unclear. Germline loops: CDR1 SGHNT, CDR2 YYREEE (reference sequence). The CDR3 runs to 15 residues. Trimming stripped 4 bases from V and 0 bases from J, with 13 bases between. In DNA, the CDR3 is TGTGCCAGCAGCCTGCGTCTTGGTGTGAACACTGAAGCTTTCTTT. Amino acids: CASSLRLGVNTEAFF.

The chain has TRBV29-1 and TRBJ1-2; no clear D. V was cut by 3 bases and J by 0 bases, with 2 bases left in between. The CDR3 runs to 11 residues. Germline assignment: CDR1 SQVTM and CDR2 ANQGSEA. The CDR3 sequence: CSVEANYGYTF. The CDR3 nucleotides read TGCAGCGTTGAGGCTAACTATGGCTACACCTTC.